The clone carrying this T cell receptor (beta chain) was seen only once. This entry belongs to a study of blood T cell repertoires in COVID-19. Study as a whole: Collection of acute and convalescent COVID-19 samples took place in the United States, Italy and Spain. Nucleic acid was either cDNA or gDNA, and it came from T cells, B-cell-depleted T cells, or PBMCs.

As processed by the authors: Estimates of nucleated cell counts were drawn from the amplification of reference gene primers. Measured with immunoSEQ multiplex PCR; TCRdb has only the in-frame clones, and not every one. V and J calls and clone size are as listed in that table; D and trimming were resolved from the DNA. The repertoire consists of approximately 210,000 clones, with less than 90% occurring once and the leading ten covering under 2.5%. Germline V gene lookup returns CDR1 LNHDA and CDR2 SQIVND (reference sequence). The CDR3 consists of 14 residues. V shed 6 bases, J shed 6 bases, and the junction held 9 bases outside the gene matches.

Sequenced input: peripheral blood. The clonotype was recovered from a man in his forties or fifties with active or convalescent COVID-19. The chain combines TRBV19 with TRBJ2-7; 9 bases match TRBD1. The CDR3 is CASSPTGGVGEQYF. The CDR3 region has the DNA TGTGCCAGTAGCCCGACAGGGGGAGTCGGCGAGCAGTACTTC.